This TCR beta chain was identified during a study of blood T cell repertoires in COVID-19. Study-wide background: PBMCs, B-cell-depleted T cells, or T cells provided the cDNA or gDNA that made up the material.

All enrollees were roughly 18 to 95 years old and from about 24 US areas. Participant reports of clinical history set cohort assignment. All recovered Cohort 3 donors got two negative PCRs, got clearance, or saw symptom resolution. The CDR3 extends over 14 amino acids. The trim removed 3 bases at V and 2 bases at J, leaving 4 bases unmatched. Germline assignment: CDR1 ENHRY and CDR2 SYGVKD. Method: immunoSEQ multiplex PCR; TCRdb's copy keeps in-frame clones and lacks some. The table has approximately 270,000 clones, about nine tenths seen once. The rearrangement joins TRBV10-3 to TRBJ2-7, with 7 bases fitting TRBD1. This clonotype was obtained from a man between 40 and 49 years old who had recovered from COVID-19. Sequencing was done on a sample of PBMCs or T cells enriched from blood (not recorded which). The CDR3 nucleotides read TGTGCCATCAGTGACCGACAGGGCACCTACGAGCAGTACTTC. It codes for CAISDRQGTYEQYF.